Listed here is a single TCR beta chain. This entry comes from a study of blood T cell repertoires in COVID-19. Study background: Sites across the United States, Italy and Spain contributed samples from acute and convalescent COVID-19.

Per the authors' pipeline: Amplifying reference gene primers gave estimates of nucleated cell counts. Profiled with immunoSEQ multiplex PCR; TCRdb holds only in-frame clones, not every one. The V and J calls and the clone size are those of that table, but D and trimming were determined from the DNA. The sample has 100,000 to 120,000 clones, around 83% seen once; the top ten hold approximately 3.6%. The CDR3 length is 14 residues. Trimming took off 6 bases at V and 5 bases at J, with 11 bases between the two ends. CDR1 and CDR2 (germline): MNHEY, SVGAGI. This sequence originates from a man between 40 and 49 years old with acute or convalescent COVID-19. The chain joins TRBV6-5 to TRBJ1-6; D is undetermined. The sample comprised peripheral blood. CDR3 nucleotides: TGTGCCAGCAGCGGAAGGCGGGATAATTCACCCCTCCACTTT. Translation: CASSGRRDNSPLHF.